These 2 T cell receptor beta chains originate from one sample sequenced in a study of Ad26.COV2.S vaccination and SARS-CoV-2 variants (dated by TCRdb to about 2021). In light of the paper, this sample's treatment or condition label describes: approximately 18 received Ad26.COV2.S at low or high dose, single or two shots; several received placebo; per-sample allocation not given. For vaccine and placebo recipients, the sequenced repertoires came from samples collected on day 63 after the first injection. The method behind the library was the immunoSEQ multiplex PCR assay. TCRdb's version of the immuneACCESS table is confined to in-frame rearrangements and falls short of the full clone set. An unresolved V gene accounts for under half of the shortfall where checked; the remainder is of unknown origin. A total of about 320,000 clones appear in this sample, approximately 80% of them only once. The ten largest clones add up to under 2.5% of the sample.

Sequences were derived from peripheral blood, sampled in a trial of Ad26.COV2.S vaccine versus placebo. The receptors here all came from a person between 18 and 65 years old who received the Ad26.COV2.S COVID-19 vaccine or a placebo.

The V and J genes are TRBV19 and TRBJ1-5; 7 bases line up with TRBD1. V was pared by 6 bases and J by 6 bases, with 8 bases of the junction left unmatched. There are 14 residues in the CDR3. The germline CDR1 and CDR2 sequences are LNHDA and SQIVND (reference sequence). The CDR3 DNA follows: TGTGCCAGTAGACTGAGGGGACAGAGTCAGCCCCAGCATTTT. Translated: CASRLRGQSQPQHF. Full variable domain (missing parts from reference TRBV19 and TRBJ1-5): DGGITQSPKYLFRKEGQNVTLSCEQNLNHDAMYWYRQDPGQGLRLIYYSQIVNDFQKGDIAEGYSVSREKKESFPLTVTSAQKNPTAFYLCASRLRGQSQPQHFGDGTRLSIL.

This clone was counted a single time. The genes are TRBV5-4 and TRBJ2-1; 7 nucleotides align to TRBD2. The germline V gene has CDR1 SGHNT and CDR2 YYREEE (reference sequence). The CDR3 is 15 residues long. V was clipped by 4 bases and J by 2 bases; unmatched bases: 6. CDR3 region: CASSPEAGAYNEQFF. In DNA, the CDR3 is TGTGCCAGCAGCCCGGAGGCGGGGGCCTACAATGAGCAGTTCTTC.